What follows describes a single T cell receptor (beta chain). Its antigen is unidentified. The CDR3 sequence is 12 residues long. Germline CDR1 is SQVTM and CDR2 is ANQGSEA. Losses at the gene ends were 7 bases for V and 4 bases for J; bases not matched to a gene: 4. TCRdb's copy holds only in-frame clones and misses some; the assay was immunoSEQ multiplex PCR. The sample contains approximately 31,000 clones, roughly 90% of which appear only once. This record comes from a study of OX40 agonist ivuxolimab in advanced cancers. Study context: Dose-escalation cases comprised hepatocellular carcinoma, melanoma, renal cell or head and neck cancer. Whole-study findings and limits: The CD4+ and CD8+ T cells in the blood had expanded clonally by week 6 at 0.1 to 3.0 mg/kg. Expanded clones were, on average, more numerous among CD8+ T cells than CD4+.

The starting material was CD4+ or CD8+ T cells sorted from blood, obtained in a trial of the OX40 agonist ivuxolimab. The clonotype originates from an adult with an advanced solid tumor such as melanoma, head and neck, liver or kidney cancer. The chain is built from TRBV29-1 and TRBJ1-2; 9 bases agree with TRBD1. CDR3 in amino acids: CSAEQGAYGYTF. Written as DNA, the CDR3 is TGCAGCGCGGAACAGGGGGCCTATGGCTACACCTTC.